Listed here are 18 T cell receptor beta chains from one sample, sequenced in a study of cytotoxic CD8 clonotypes in ibrutinib-treated CLL. Using immunoSEQ multiplex PCR, the repertoire was profiled, and TCRdb retains in-frame clones only, with some absent. The sample lists about 160,000 clones; roughly 77% were seen once. The starting material was PBMCs, obtained after 12 months of ibrutinib treatment. The receptors were sampled from a human donor with chronic lymphocytic leukemia.

The chain employs TRBV4-1 and TRBJ2-6; possibly TRBD1 or TRBD2 for D (5 bases each). The V and J ends lost 6 bases and 4 bases respectively, with 7 bases between them. The CDR3 extends over 13 amino acids. CDR1 is MGHRA and CDR2 is YSYEKL in the germline V gene. CDR3 nucleotides: TGCGCCAGCAGGGGGGTGGGGGCCAACGTCCTGACTTTC. This codes for CASRGVGANVLTF.

The J gene is TRBJ1-2, the V gene TRBV13; D gene ambiguous. Trimming removed 8 bases at V and 2 bases at J, with 6 bases between. Per germline, CDR1 PRHDT and CDR2 FYEKMQ (reference sequence). The CDR3 is made up of 11 amino acids. The CDR3 DNA reads TGTGCCAGCCTTCCCAACTATGGCTACACCTTC. Its translation is CASLPNYGYTF.

The genes are TRBV10-1 and TRBJ2-3; TRBD2 aligns across 8 bases. This CDR3 is 16 amino acids long. Germline V CDR1 and CDR2: WNHNN, SYGVQD (reference sequence). Losses at the gene ends were 2 bases for V and 4 bases for J; bases not matched to a gene: 8. CDR3 residues: CASSETSGVLPDTQYF. The CDR3 DNA is TGCGCCAGCAGTGAGACTAGCGGAGTTCTTCCAGATACGCAGTATTTT.

The chain joins TRBV6-1 to TRBJ1-2, with D possibly matching TRBD1 (5 bases). The germline V gene has CDR1 MNHNS and CDR2 SASEGT. This CDR3 is 14 amino acids long. The germline V and J ends were trimmed by 4 bases and 1 base, with 10 bases remaining between them. The CDR3 is CASSGVGVNYGYTF. In DNA, the CDR3 is TGTGCCAGCAGTGGCGTGGGGGTTAACTATGGCTACACCTTC.

This sequence joins TRBV7-2 and TRBJ2-3; the D gene is possibly TRBD2 (5 bases). The CDR3 has 13 amino acids. Germline V gene lookup returns CDR1 SGHTA and CDR2 FQGNSA. Trimming removed 0 bases from V and 9 bases from J, with 10 bases in between. This CDR3 is CASSLAASRTQYF. As DNA, the CDR3 is TGTGCCAGCAGCTTAGCGGCTAGCAGGACGCAGTATTTT.

This chain uses TRBV7-2 with TRBJ1-2; D not resolved. CDR1 is SGHTA and CDR2 is FQGNSA in the germline V gene. This CDR3 spans 13 amino acids. Trimming cost V 5 bases and J 6 bases, with 13 bases left between them. The CDR3 region has the DNA TGTGCCAGCAGCGTTCGGGAGGTGGATGGCTACACCTTC. Translating it yields CASSVREVDGYTF.

The chain is built from TRBV18 and TRBJ2-5; possibly TRBD2 for D (5 bases). Between the trimmed V and J ends, which lost 3 bases and 5 bases, there was a span of 13 bases. Germline CDR1 KGHSH, CDR2 LQKENI. The CDR3 has 14 amino acids. CDR3 amino acids: CASSPSRGMETQYF. CDR3 bases: TGTGCCAGCTCACCCTCCCGGGGAATGGAGACCCAGTACTTC.

The CDR3 loop is CASSLGLEGGEQFF. In DNA form, the CDR3 reads TGCGCCAGCAGCTTGGGCTTGGAGGGCGGCGAGCAGTTCTTC. V usage is TRBV5-1 and J usage is TRBJ2-1; weak D call: TRBD2 (6 bases). The CDR3 contains 14 residues. Germline V CDR1 and CDR2: SGHRS, YFSETQ. V dropped 0 bases and J dropped 10 bases, with 14 bases sitting between them.

The chain is built from TRBV5-1 and TRBJ2-7; 7 bases align to TRBD2. The ends lost 2 bases at V and 2 bases at J; junction bases unmatched: 7. This CDR3 has 15 residues. Germline loops: CDR1 SGHRS, CDR2 YFSETQ. The CDR3 coding sequence is TGCGCCAGCAGCTTAAGGCGGGAGAACCCCTACGAGCAGTACTTC. It specifies CASSLRRENPYEQYF.

The V and J genes are TRBV5-4 and TRBJ2-5; D is unclear. CDR1 is SGHNT, CDR2 YYREEE, per germline (reference sequence). CDR3 length equals 13 residues. Trimming pared 4 bases from V and 3 bases from J, leaving 10 bases between. CDR3 residues: CASSLRPEETQYF. CDR3 DNA: TGTGCCAGCAGCCTCCGTCCGGAAGAGACCCAGTACTTC.

The J gene is TRBJ1-1, the V gene TRBV5-6; 7 bases map to TRBD1. CDR1 and CDR2 (germline): SGHDT, YYEEEE. The ends lost 4 bases at V and 4 bases at J; junction bases unmatched: 10. This CDR3 spans 15 amino acids. The CDR3 here is CASSPLLQGITEAFF. In DNA form, the CDR3 reads TGTGCCAGCAGCCCACTTTTACAGGGGATCACTGAAGCTTTCTTT.

The V call is TRBV5-1, the J call TRBJ2-7; 9 bases match TRBD1. CDR1 is SGHRS and CDR2 is YFSETQ in the germline V gene. The J segment lost 1 base and the V segment lost 4 bases, leaving 6 bases of the junction unmatched. This CDR3 is built from 15 residues. The CDR3 here is CASSQGQGRSYEQYF. DNA for the CDR3: TGCGCCAGCAGCCAAGGACAGGGGCGTTCCTACGAGCAGTACTTC. The variable domain in full, with the rest retrieved from reference TRBV5-1 and TRBJ2-7, is KAGVTQTPRYLIKTRGQQVTLSCSPISGHRSVSWYQQTPGQGLQFLFEYFSETQRNKGNFPGRFSGRQFSNSRSEMNVSTLELGDSALYLCASSQGQGRSYEQYFGPGTRLTVT.

This sequence joins TRBV6-1 and TRBJ1-4; 8 nucleotides agree with TRBD1. Germline CDR1 reads MNHNS; CDR2 reads SASEGT. This CDR3 has 16 residues. Trimming cost V 2 bases and J 8 bases; bases outside gene matches: 10. Here the CDR3 reads CASSEPGQGGKEKLFF. The CDR3 DNA reads TGTGCCAGCAGTGAACCCGGACAGGGAGGAAAGGAAAAACTGTTTTTT.

The rearrangement links TRBV7-2 to TRBJ1-3; 9 bases fit TRBD1. The CDR3 covers 16 residues. Germline-derived CDR1 and CDR2 are SGHTA and FQGNSA. Trimming removed 6 bases from V and 2 bases from J; junction bases left unmatched: 8. The CDR3 region is CASSLAGTGTGNTIYF. In DNA form, the CDR3 reads TGTGCCAGCAGTCTAGCCGGGACAGGGACTGGAAACACCATATATTTT.

CDR3 DNA: TGTGCCAGCAGTTTGGGTGGCTCAACTAATGAAAAACTGTTTTTT. Translated, it gives CASSLGGSTNEKLFF. The chain is built from TRBV28 and TRBJ1-4, with D uncertain. The CDR3 extends over 15 amino acids. Germline-derived CDR1 and CDR2 are MDHEN and SYDVKM. Trimming cost V 3 bases and J 0 bases, with 8 bases left between them.

The V gene is TRBV4-3, the J gene TRBJ1-2; the match to TRBD1 covers 8 bases. Germline V gene data show CDR1 as LGHNA and CDR2 as YSLEER. With V trimmed by 5 bases and J by 1 base, 18 bases remained unmatched. This CDR3 has 19 amino acids. CDR3 loop: CASSLDDTPWTGINYGYTF. The CDR3 DNA sequence: TGCGCCAGCAGCTTAGATGATACGCCCTGGACAGGGATTAACTATGGCTACACCTTC.

This clone occurred once. The chain is built from TRBV6-6 and TRBJ2-7; D is tentatively TRBD1 or TRBD2 (5 bases each). CDR1 is MNHNY and CDR2 is SVGAGI in the germline V gene (reference sequence). V was clipped by 5 bases and J by 4 bases, with 18 bases between them. The CDR3 runs to 15 residues. The chain's CDR3 is CASSISGTLLYEQYF. CDR3 in DNA: TGTGCCAGCAGTATCTCCGGGACCTTATTATACGAGCAGTACTTC.

The gene calls are TRBV21-1 and TRBJ1-2; the DNA was not compared with TRBD1, the D call given in the table. TRBV21-1 is reported as a pseudogene. The CDR3 has 15 amino acids. The CDR3 nucleotides are TGTGCCAGCAGCAAAGCCCAACTCAGGGACTATGGCTACACCTTC. Translated: CASSKAQLRDYGYTF.